One and the same sample provided the 26 T cell receptor beta chains below, sequenced in a study of blood T cell repertoires in COVID-19 (dated by TCRdb to between 2020 and 2021). Library preparation was by the immunoSEQ multiplex PCR assay. Sourced from immuneACCESS, this table was stored by TCRdb with only in-frame sequences that have V and J called. A share of the clones is absent; for the studies checked, an unresolved V gene accounts for under half, and the remainder has no known explanation. The sample yields 250,000 or so clones; 70% to 90% were counted once. Together, the top ten hold approximately 2.5% of the sample. The sample was peripheral blood. The receptors stem from a young man with COVID-19, enrolled during active disease.

The rearrangement uses TRBV18 and TRBJ2-3, with 10 bases aligning to TRBD2. V trimming: 1 base; J trimming: 3 bases; junction bases outside the gene matches: 10. Germline lookup yields CDR1 KGHSH and CDR2 LQKENI. CDR3 size: 18 residues. The CDR3 loop is CASSPQLPLAGGTDTQYF. As DNA, the CDR3 is TGTGCCAGCTCACCACAATTGCCCTTAGCGGGAGGAACAGATACGCAGTATTTT.

This chain connects TRBV19 to TRBJ2-5; TRBD1 aligns across 7 bases. The CDR3 runs to 15 residues. The trim removed 4 bases at V and 4 bases at J, leaving 9 bases unmatched. Germline CDR1 LNHDA, CDR2 SQIVND (reference sequence). The CDR3 is CASSRSQGFGETQYF. In DNA form, the CDR3 reads TGTGCCAGTAGTAGATCACAGGGGTTTGGAGAGACCCAGTACTTC.

This chain connects TRBV4-1 to TRBJ2-1, with D tentatively TRBD2 (6 bases). V dropped 3 bases and J dropped 15 bases, with 12 bases sitting between them. Germline lookup yields CDR1 MGHRA and CDR2 YSYEKL. The CDR3 extends over 11 amino acids. The CDR3 sequence: CASSQYEGLFF. CDR3 DNA sequence: TGCGCCAGCAGCCAGTACGAGGGACTGTTCTTC.

This CDR3 reads CAIRETVVYGYTF. For the CDR3, the DNA is TGTGCCATCCGGGAGACAGTCGTTTATGGCTACACCTTC. The chain carries TRBV28 and TRBJ1-2; perhaps TRBD1 as D (5 bases). The CDR3 contains 13 residues. V shed 10 bases and J shed 5 bases, with 17 bases lying between them. From germline, CDR1 is MDHEN and CDR2 SYDVKM.

This chain connects TRBV29-1 to TRBJ1-2; D perhaps matches TRBD1 (6 bases). V lost 3 bases to trimming and J lost 2 bases, with 10 bases between them. Germline CDR1 SQVTM, CDR2 ANQGSEA. The CDR3 covers 13 residues. CDR3 sequence reads: CSVDGGANYGYTF. The CDR3 DNA reads as TGCAGCGTTGATGGGGGGGCCAACTATGGCTACACCTTC.

V usage is TRBV19 and J usage is TRBJ2-4; 8 bases are shared with TRBD2. This CDR3 spans 16 amino acids. V was pared by 3 bases and J by 0 bases, with 4 bases of the junction left unmatched. Germline V gene lookup returns CDR1 LNHDA and CDR2 SQIVND (reference sequence). CDR3 residues: CASSIIGGGAKNIQYF. DNA for the CDR3: TGTGCCAGTAGTATCATCGGGGGGGGAGCCAAAAACATTCAGTACTTC.

The rearrangement joins TRBV4-3 to TRBJ1-4; 7 bases are a match to TRBD1. With V trimmed by 4 bases and J by 8 bases, 4 bases remained unmatched. This CDR3 is built from 13 residues. CDR1 and CDR2 from the germline V gene are LGHNA and YSLEER. Here the CDR3 DNA reads TGCGCCAGCAGCCGTTTACAGGGGGAAAAACTGTTTTTT. Encoded protein: CASSRLQGEKLFF.

This chain links TRBV10-3 with TRBJ1-5; TRBD1 matches 8 bases. CDR1 is ENHRY and CDR2 is SYGVKD in the germline V gene. The CDR3 length is 14 residues. The J segment lost 9 bases and the V segment lost 10 bases, leaving 14 bases of the junction unmatched. The CDR3 DNA reads as TGTGCCACCGTGGCGGGACAGGCACCCGGGCCCCAGCATTTT. Protein: CATVAGQAPGPQHF.

The rearrangement uses TRBV4-3 and TRBJ1-6; D gene uncertain. The CDR3 length is 15 residues. Germline-derived CDR1 and CDR2 are LGHNA and YSLEER. Trimming stripped 1 base from V and 7 bases from J, with 11 bases between. The CDR3 DNA sequence: TGCGCCAGCAGCCAAGTAATGCAGGCGAATTCACCCCTCCACTTT. It is translated as CASSQVMQANSPLHF.

Regarding this clone: At one of its ends the junction is not consistent with the germline gene, which may arise from a read error. Other DNA sequences in this sample translate to the same CDR3. The J gene is TRBJ1-6, the V gene TRBV6-5; D gene uncertain. The CDR3 loop spans 16 amino acids. Looked up from germline, CDR1 is MNHEY and CDR2 is SVGAGI. The DNA of the CDR3 is TGTGCCAGTAGTTACGCCGAGGCGCCCTATAATTCACCCCTCCACTTT. Translation: CASSYAEAPYNSPLHF.

The chain has TRBV30 and TRBJ1-5; unclear D gene. CDR1 GTSNPN and CDR2 SVGIG come from the germline V gene (reference sequence). This CDR3 has 15 amino acids. V lost 3 bases to trimming and J lost 0 bases, with 12 bases between them. The CDR3: CAWSQTAGSNQPQHF. The CDR3 DNA follows: TGTGCCTGGAGCCAAACGGCGGGTAGCAATCAGCCCCAGCATTTT.

The chain has TRBV28 and TRBJ1-2; TRBD1 matches 9 bases. The CDR3 extends over 14 amino acids. The V gene end was trimmed by 8 bases and the J gene end by 8 bases; junction bases not matched to a gene: 12. Germline CDR1 and CDR2: MDHEN and SYDVKM. CDR3 amino acids: CASGITGGAGGYTF. The CDR3 coding sequence is TGTGCCAGCGGCATAACAGGGGGCGCGGGCGGCTACACCTTC.

V usage is TRBV9 and J usage is TRBJ1-1; 7 bases fit TRBD1. This CDR3 has 15 amino acids. With V trimmed by 3 bases and J by 1 base, 6 bases remained unmatched. CDR1 SGDLS and CDR2 YYNGEE come from the germline V gene. CDR3 sequence reads: CASSGQGGWNTEAFF. Written as DNA, the CDR3 is TGTGCCAGCAGCGGACAGGGCGGTTGGAACACTGAAGCTTTCTTT.

This clone showed up just a few times. This sequence joins TRBV4-3 and TRBJ2-1, with 9 bases that match TRBD2. Germline lookup yields CDR1 LGHNA and CDR2 YSLEER. The length of the CDR3 is 15 residues. J was trimmed by 7 bases and V by 0 bases; bases with no gene match: 4. The CDR3 protein is CASSQEIAGVNEQFF. CDR3 sequence (DNA): TGCGCCAGCAGCCAAGAAATAGCGGGAGTGAATGAGCAGTTCTTC.

V gene TRBV6-5 combines with J gene TRBJ1-5, with D possibly being TRBD1 (6 bases). The CDR3 has 14 amino acids. Between the trimmed V and J ends, which lost 2 bases and 6 bases, there was a span of 11 bases. Germline lookup yields CDR1 MNHEY and CDR2 SVGAGI. CDR3 sequence: CASSYKQGSQPQHF. DNA of the CDR3: TGTGCCAGCAGTTACAAACAGGGAAGTCAGCCCCAGCATTTT.

The rearrangement uses TRBV7-2 and TRBJ2-3; D not resolved. The length of the CDR3 is 12 residues. Germline CDR1 reads SGHTA; CDR2 reads FQGNSA. V gave up 5 bases and J gave up 6 bases, with 9 bases separating them. In nucleotides, the CDR3 is TGTGCCAGCAGCGTTTACATGGATACGCAGTATTTT. Amino acid sequence: CASSVYMDTQYF.

This sequence joins TRBV3-1 (or the pseudogene TRBV3-2) and TRBJ1-4; D not resolved. Deletions cut 0 bases from V and 7 bases from J, with 6 bases between. The CDR3 spans 13 residues. Germline CDR1 is LGHDT and CDR2 is YNNKEL (reference sequence). The CDR3 loop is CASSQDSGEKLFF. The CDR3 bases are TGTGCCAGCAGCCAAGATAGTGGTGAAAAACTGTTTTTT.

This rearrangement joins TRBV3-1 (or the pseudogene TRBV3-2) to TRBJ1-5; D gene ambiguous. The CDR3 loop spans 13 amino acids. Per germline, CDR1 LGHDT and CDR2 YNNKEL (reference sequence). V lost 1 base and J lost 6, with 7 bases in between. The CDR3 is CASSQGEGQPQHF. As DNA, the CDR3 is TGTGCCAGCAGCCAAGGGGAGGGTCAGCCCCAGCATTTT.

The DNA of the CDR3 is TGTGCCAGCAGCCGGATGCGAGCGGGGGGCCCTCTTAAGACAGATACGCAGTATTTT. This codes for CASSRMRAGGPLKTDTQYF. This rearrangement joins TRBV7-2 to TRBJ2-3; TRBD2 matches at 9 bases. This CDR3 is built from 19 residues. CDR1 and CDR2 (germline): SGHTA, FQGNSA. V trimming: 5 bases; J trimming: 3 bases; junction bases outside the gene matches: 18.

V and J are TRBV19 and TRBJ2-4; D gene ambiguous. The CDR3 contains 13 residues. V lost 2 bases and J 3 bases, leaving 5 bases between the germline ends. Germline V gives CDR1 LNHDA, CDR2 SQIVND (reference sequence). The CDR3 loop reads CASSIIDKNIQYF. The CDR3 DNA sequence: TGTGCCAGTAGTATAATAGACAAAAACATTCAGTACTTC.

The rearrangement joins TRBV28 to TRBJ1-2; tentatively, D is TRBD1 (6 bases). Germline V gives CDR1 MDHEN, CDR2 SYDVKM. The CDR3 consists of 15 residues. The V and J ends lost 5 bases and 0 bases respectively, with 13 bases between them. This CDR3 reads CASSNDRLTNYGYTF. DNA for the CDR3: TGTGCCAGCAGTAATGACAGGCTAACTAACTATGGCTACACCTTC.

The rearrangement joins TRBV10-3 to TRBJ2-3; a possible D gene is TRBD2 (5 bases). This CDR3 has 13 residues. V was cut by 6 bases and J by 4 bases, with 11 bases left in between. Germline values: CDR1 ENHRY, CDR2 SYGVKD. The CDR3 reads CAIRPDSADTQYF. The CDR3 DNA is TGTGCCATCAGACCGGACTCCGCAGATACGCAGTATTTT.

Worth noting for this clone: Different DNA sequences within this sample yield the same CDR3. CDR3 bases: TGTGCCTGGAGTTCAGGGAACTATGGCTACACCTTC. This sequence encodes CAWSSGNYGYTF. The genes are TRBV30 and TRBJ1-2; D might be TRBD1 (5 bases). V was shortened by 2 bases and J by 2 bases, with 6 bases between the two germline ends. The CDR3 runs to 12 residues. Germline V lookup: CDR1 GTSNPN, CDR2 SVGIG (reference sequence).

The CDR3 spells CASSQDSRGLIYGYTF. CDR3 bases: TGCGCCAGCAGCCAAGATAGCAGGGGGTTGATCTATGGCTACACCTTC. The rearrangement links TRBV4-1 to TRBJ1-2; TRBD1 matches 7 bases. The germline CDR1 and CDR2 sequences are MGHRA and YSYEKL. The length of the CDR3 is 16 residues. V trimming: 0 bases; J trimming: 4 bases; junction bases outside the gene matches: 8.

The genes are TRBV7-2 and TRBJ2-5, with D perhaps matching TRBD1 (5 bases). There are 16 residues in the CDR3. Trimming took 1 base from V and 4 from J, leaving 16 bases between them. Germline CDR1 is SGHTA and CDR2 is FQGNSA. CDR3 amino acids: CASSLDAARARETQYF. Here the CDR3 DNA reads TGTGCCAGCAGCTTAGACGCGGCCAGGGCGAGAGAGACCCAGTACTTC.

This chain links TRBV6-5 with TRBJ2-1; 7 bases align to TRBD2. The germline V gene encodes CDR1 MNHEY and CDR2 SVGAGI. The CDR3 is 13 amino acids. V lost 6 bases, J lost 12 bases, and 11 bases stayed unmatched. The CDR3 region is CASRTKRLAGQFF. The CDR3 DNA sequence: TGTGCCAGCAGAACCAAACGACTAGCCGGGCAGTTCTTC.